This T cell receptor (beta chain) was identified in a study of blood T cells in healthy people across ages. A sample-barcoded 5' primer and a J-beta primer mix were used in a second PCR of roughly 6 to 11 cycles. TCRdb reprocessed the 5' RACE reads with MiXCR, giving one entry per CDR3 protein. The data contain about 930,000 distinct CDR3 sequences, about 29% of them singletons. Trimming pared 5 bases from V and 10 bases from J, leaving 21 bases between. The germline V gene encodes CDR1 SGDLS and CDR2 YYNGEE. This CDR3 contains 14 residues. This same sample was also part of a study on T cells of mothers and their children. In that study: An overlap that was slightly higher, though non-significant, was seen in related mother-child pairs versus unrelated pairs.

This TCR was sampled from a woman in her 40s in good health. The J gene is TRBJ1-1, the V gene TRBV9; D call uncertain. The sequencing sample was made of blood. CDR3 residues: CASSPDVGRPGAFF. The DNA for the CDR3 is TGTGCCAGCAGTCCTGACGTGGGCCGTCCGGGAGCTTTCTTT. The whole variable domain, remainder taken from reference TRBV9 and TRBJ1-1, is DSGVTQTPKHLITATGQRVTLRCSPRSGDLSVYWYQQSLDQGLQFLIQYYNGEERAKGNILERFSAQQFPDLHSELNLSSLELGDSALYFCASSPDVGRPGAFFGQGTRLTVV.